The source of this T cell receptor (beta chain) is a study of blood T cell repertoires in COVID-19. The V segment lost 7 bases and the J segment 9 bases; nucleotides outside the gene matches: 5. The CDR3 consists of 13 residues. Generated by immunoSEQ multiplex PCR, the TCRdb table keeps only in-frame clones and is missing some. This table holds 280,000 or so clones, 83% found once. The source material was peripheral blood. The V and J genes are TRBV12-3 or TRBV12-4 and TRBJ2-1; TRBD2 matches at 11 bases. The source of this sequence is a woman in her forties or fifties who had recovered from COVID-19. The CDR3, as DNA: TGTGCCAGCACCGAGGGACTAGCGGTTGAGCAGTTCTTC. As protein: CASTEGLAVEQFF.